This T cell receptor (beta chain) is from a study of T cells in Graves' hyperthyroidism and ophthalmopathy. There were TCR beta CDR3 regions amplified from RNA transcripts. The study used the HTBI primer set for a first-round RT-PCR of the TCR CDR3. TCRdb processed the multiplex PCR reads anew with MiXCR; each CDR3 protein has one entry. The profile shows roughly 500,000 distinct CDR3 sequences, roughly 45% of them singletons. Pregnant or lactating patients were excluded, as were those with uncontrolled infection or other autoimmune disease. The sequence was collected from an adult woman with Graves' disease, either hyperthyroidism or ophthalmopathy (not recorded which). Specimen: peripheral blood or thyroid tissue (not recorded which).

CDR3 bases: TGTGCCAGCAGACAGGACAGGACCTCCTACGAGCAGTACTTC. The encoded protein is CASRQDRTSYEQYF. The chain links TRBV7-9 to TRBJ2-7; 7 nucleotides line up with TRBD1. Trimming cost V 6 bases and J 0 bases; bases outside gene matches: 5. Germline V lookup: CDR1 SEHNR, CDR2 FQNEAQ (reference sequence). The CDR3 consists of 14 residues.